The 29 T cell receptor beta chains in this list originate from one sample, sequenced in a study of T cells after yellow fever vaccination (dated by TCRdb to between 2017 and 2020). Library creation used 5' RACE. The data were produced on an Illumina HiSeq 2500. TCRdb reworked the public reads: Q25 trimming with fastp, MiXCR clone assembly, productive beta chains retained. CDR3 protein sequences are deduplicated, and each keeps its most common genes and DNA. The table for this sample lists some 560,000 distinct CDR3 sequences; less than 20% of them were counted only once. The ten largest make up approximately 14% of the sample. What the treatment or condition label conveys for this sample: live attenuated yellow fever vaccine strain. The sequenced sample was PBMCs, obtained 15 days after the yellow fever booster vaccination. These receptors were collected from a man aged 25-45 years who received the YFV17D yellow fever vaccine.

The chain's CDR3 is CASAEVGSSGNTIYF. Written as DNA, the CDR3 is TGTGCCAGTGCCGAGGTGGGATCCTCTGGAAACACCATATATTTT. The V gene is TRBV19, the J gene TRBJ1-3; D call uncertain. Looked up from germline, CDR1 is LNHDA and CDR2 is SQIVND (reference sequence). V dropped 8 bases and J dropped 0 bases, with 14 bases sitting between them. The CDR3 totals 15 residues. Complete variable domain (other parts from reference TRBV19 and TRBJ1-3): DGGITQSPKYLFRKEGQNVTLSCEQNLNHDAMYWYRQDPGQGLRLIYYSQIVNDFQKGDIAEGYSVSREKKESFPLTVTSAQKNPTAFYLCASAEVGSSGNTIYFGEGSWLTVV.

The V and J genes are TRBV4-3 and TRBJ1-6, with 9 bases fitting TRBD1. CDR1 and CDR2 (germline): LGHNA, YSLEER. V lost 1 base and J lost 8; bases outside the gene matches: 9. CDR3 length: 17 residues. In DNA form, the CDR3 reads TGCGCCAGCAGCCAAGTTGGGGGACAGGGATTTGATTCACCCCTCCACTTT. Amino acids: CASSQVGGQGFDSPLHF.

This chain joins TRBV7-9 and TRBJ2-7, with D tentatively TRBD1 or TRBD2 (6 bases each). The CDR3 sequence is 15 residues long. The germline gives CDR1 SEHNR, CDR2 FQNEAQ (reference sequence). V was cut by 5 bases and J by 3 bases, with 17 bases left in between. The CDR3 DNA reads TGTGCCAGCAGCCAAAAAAGGGGGGAGCGCTACGAGCAGTACTTC. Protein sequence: CASSQKRGERYEQYF.

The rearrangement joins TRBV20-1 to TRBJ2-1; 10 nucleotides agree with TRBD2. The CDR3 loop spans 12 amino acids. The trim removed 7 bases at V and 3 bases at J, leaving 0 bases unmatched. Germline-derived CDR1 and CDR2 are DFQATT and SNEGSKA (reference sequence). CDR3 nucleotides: TGCAGTGTAGCGGGAGGCTACAATGAGCAGTTCTTC. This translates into CSVAGGYNEQFF.

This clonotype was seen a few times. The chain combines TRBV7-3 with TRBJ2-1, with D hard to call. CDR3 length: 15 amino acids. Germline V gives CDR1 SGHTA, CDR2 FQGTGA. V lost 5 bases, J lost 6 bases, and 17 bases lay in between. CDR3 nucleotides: TGTGCCAGCAGCCCCACAGCTCGTCCCGGCAATGAGCAGTTCTTC. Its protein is CASSPTARPGNEQFF.

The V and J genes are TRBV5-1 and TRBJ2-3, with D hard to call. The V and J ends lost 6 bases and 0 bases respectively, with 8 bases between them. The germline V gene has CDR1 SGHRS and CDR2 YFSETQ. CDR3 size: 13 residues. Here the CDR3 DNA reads TGCGCCAGCACCAAGACGAGCACAGATACGCAGTATTTT. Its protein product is CASTKTSTDTQYF. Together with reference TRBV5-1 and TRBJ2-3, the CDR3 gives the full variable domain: KAGVTQTPRYLIKTRGQQVTLSCSPISGHRSVSWYQQTPGQGLQFLFEYFSETQRNKGNFPGRFSGRQFSNSRSEMNVSTLELGDSALYLCASTKTSTDTQYFGPGTRLTVL.

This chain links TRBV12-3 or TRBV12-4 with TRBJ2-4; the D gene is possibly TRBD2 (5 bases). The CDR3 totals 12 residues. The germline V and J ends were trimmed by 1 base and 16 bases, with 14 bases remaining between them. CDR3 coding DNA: TGTGCCAGCAGTTTAGTTCCGGGATATATCTACTTC. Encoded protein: CASSLVPGYIYF.

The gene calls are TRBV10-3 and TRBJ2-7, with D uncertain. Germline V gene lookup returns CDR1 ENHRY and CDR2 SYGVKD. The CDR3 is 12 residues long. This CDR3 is CARYRASDEQYF. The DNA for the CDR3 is TGTGCACGCTACCGGGCCTCAGACGAGCAGTACTTC.

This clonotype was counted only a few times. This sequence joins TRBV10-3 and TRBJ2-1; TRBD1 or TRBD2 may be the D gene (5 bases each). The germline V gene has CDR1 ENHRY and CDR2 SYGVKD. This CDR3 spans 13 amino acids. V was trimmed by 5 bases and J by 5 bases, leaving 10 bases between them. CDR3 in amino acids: CAISPGPNNEQFF. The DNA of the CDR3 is TGTGCCATCAGTCCGGGACCCAACAATGAGCAGTTCTTC.

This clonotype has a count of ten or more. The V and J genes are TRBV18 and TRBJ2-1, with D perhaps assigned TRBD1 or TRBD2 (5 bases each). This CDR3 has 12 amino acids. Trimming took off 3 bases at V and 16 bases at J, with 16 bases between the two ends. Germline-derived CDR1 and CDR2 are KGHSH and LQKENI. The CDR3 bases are TGTGCCAGCTCACCGCAAGGTCCGGGGACCTTCTTC. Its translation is CASSPQGPGTFF. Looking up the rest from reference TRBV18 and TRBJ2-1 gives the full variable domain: NAGVMQNPRHLVRRRGQEARLRCSPMKGHSHVYWYRQLPEEGLKFMVYLQKENIIDESGMPKERFSAEFPKEGPSILRIQQVVRGDSAAYFCASSPQGPGTFFGPGTRLTVL.

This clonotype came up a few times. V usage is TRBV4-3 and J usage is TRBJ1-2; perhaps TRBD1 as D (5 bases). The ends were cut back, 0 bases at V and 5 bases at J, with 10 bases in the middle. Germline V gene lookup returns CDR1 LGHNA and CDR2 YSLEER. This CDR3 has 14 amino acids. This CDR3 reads CASSQDSGTYGYTF. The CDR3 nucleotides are TGCGCCAGCAGCCAAGATTCAGGGACGTATGGCTACACCTTC.

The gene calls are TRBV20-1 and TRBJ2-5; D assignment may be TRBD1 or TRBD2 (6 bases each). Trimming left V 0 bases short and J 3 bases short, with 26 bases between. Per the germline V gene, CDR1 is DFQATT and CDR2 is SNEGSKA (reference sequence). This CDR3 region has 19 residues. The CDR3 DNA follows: TGCAGTGCTAGAGATTTCGGAGGGGGAAGGGGTAGCTACGAAGAGACCCAGTACTTC. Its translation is CSARDFGGGRGSYEETQYF.

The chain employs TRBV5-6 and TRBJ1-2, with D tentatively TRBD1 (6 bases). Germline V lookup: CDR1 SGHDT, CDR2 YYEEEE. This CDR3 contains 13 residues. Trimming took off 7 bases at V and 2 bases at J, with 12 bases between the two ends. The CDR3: CASEARGNYGYTF. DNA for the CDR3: TGTGCCAGCGAGGCCAGGGGCAACTATGGCTACACCTTC.

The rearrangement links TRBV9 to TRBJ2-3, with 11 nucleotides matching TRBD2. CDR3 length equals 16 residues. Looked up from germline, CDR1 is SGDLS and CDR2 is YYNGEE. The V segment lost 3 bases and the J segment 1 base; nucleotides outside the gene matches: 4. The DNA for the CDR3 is TGTGCCAGCAGCGCTCTAGCGGGAGGCCGCACAGATACGCAGTATTTT. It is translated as CASSALAGGRTDTQYF.

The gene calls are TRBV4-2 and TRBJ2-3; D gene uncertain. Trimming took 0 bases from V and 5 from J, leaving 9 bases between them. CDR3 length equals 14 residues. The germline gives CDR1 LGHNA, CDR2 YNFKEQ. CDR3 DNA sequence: TGTGCCAGCAGCCAAGAAGGGAAGAAAGATACGCAGTATTTT. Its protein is CASSQEGKKDTQYF.

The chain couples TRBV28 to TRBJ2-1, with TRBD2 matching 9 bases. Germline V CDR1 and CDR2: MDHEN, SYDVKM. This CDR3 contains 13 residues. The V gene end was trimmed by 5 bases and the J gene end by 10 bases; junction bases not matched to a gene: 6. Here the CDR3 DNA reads TGTGCCAGCAGTGCGGCCGGGACTAGCGAGCAGTTCTTC. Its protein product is CASSAAGTSEQFF.

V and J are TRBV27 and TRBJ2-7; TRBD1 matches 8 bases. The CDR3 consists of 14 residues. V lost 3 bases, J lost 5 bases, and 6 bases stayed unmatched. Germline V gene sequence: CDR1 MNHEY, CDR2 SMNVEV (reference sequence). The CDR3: CASSFKQTGDEQYF. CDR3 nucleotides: TGTGCCAGCAGTTTTAAGCAGACAGGGGACGAGCAGTACTTC.

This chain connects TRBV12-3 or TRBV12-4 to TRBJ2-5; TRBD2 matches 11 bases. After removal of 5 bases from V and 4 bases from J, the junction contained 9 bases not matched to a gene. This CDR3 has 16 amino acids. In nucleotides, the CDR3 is TGTGCCAGCAGTCCTCTCCGGCTAGCGGGAGGAGAGACCCAGTACTTC. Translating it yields CASSPLRLAGGETQYF.

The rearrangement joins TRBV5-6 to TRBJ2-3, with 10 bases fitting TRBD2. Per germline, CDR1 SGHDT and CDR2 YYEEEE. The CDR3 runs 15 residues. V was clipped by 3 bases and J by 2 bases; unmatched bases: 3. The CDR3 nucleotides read TGTGCCAGCAGCTGGACTAGCGGATTCACAGATACGCAGTATTTT. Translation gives CASSWTSGFTDTQYF. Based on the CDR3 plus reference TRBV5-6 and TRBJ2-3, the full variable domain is DAGVTQSPTHLIKTRGQQVTLRCSPKSGHDTVSWYQQALGQGPQFIFQYYEEEERQRGNFPDRFSGHQFPNYSSELNVNALLLGDSALYLCASSWTSGFTDTQYFGPGTRLTVL.

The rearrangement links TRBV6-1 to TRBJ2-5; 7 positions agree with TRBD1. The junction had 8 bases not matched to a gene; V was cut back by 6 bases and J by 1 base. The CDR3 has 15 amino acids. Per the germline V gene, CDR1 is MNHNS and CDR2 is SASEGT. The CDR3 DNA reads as TGTGCCAGCAGACGTGGGACAGCCCCCCAAGAGACCCAGTACTTC. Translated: CASRRGTAPQETQYF.

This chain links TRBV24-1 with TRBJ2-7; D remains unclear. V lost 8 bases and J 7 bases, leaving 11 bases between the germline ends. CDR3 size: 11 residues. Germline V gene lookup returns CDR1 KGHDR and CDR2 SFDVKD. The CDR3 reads CATITGWEQYF. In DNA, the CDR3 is TGTGCCACCATAACCGGGTGGGAGCAGTACTTC.

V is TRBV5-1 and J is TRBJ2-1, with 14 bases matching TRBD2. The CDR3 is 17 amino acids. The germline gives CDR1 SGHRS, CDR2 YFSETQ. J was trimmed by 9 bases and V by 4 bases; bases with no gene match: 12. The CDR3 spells CASSLGTSGSRGIEQFF. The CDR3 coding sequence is TGCGCCAGCAGCCTCGGGACTAGCGGGAGTCGAGGAATTGAGCAGTTCTTC.

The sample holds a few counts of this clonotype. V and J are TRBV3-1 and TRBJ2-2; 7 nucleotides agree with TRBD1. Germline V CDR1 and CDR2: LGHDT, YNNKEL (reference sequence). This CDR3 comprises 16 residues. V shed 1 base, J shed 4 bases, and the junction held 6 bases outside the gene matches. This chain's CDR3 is CASSQVAGTATGELFF. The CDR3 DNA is TGTGCCAGCAGCCAAGTAGCCGGGACAGCCACCGGGGAGCTGTTTTTT.

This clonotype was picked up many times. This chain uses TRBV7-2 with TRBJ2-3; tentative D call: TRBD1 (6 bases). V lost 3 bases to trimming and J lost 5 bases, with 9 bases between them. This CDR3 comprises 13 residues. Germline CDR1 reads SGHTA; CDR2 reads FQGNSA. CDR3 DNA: TGTGCCAGCAGCTTGGGGGCCCGAGATACGCAGTATTTT. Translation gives CASSLGARDTQYF.

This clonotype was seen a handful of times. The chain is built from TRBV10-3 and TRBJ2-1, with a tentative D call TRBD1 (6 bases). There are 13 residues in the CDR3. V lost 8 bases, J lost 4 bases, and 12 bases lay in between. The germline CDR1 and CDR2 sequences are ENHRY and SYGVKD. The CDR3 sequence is CAIRDNLYNEQFF. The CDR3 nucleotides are TGTGCCATCCGGGACAACCTTTACAATGAGCAGTTCTTC.

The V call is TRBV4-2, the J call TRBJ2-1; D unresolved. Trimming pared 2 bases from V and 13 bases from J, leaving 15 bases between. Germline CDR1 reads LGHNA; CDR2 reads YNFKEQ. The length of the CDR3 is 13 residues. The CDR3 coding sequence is TGTGCCAGCAGCCAAAAATACACAAAGGAACAGTTCTTC. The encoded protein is CASSQKYTKEQFF.

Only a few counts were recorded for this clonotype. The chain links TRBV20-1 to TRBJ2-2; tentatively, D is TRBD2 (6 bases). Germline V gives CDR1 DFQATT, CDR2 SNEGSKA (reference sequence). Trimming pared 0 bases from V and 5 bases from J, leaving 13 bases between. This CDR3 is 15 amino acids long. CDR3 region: CSARDGRHRTGELFF. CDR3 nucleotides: TGCAGTGCTAGAGACGGGAGACATCGTACCGGGGAGCTGTTTTTT.

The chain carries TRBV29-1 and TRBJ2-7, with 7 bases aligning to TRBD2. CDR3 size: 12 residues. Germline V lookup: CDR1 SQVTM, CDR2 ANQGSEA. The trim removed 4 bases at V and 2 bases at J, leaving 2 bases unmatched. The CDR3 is CSVGEGPYEQYF. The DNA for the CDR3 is TGCAGCGTTGGGGAGGGACCCTACGAGCAGTACTTC.

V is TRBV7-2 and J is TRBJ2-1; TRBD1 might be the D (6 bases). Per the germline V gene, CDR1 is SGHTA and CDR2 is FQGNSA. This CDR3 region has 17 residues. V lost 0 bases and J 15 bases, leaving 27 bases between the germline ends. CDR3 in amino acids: CASSLAGAGAQRMTWFF. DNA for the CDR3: TGTGCCAGCAGCTTAGCGGGGGCGGGCGCCCAGAGGATGACTTGGTTCTTC. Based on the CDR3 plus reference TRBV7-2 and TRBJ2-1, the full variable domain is GAGVSQSPSNKVTEKGKDVELRCDPISGHTALYWYRQSLGQGLEFLIYFQGNSAPDKSGLPSDRFSAERTGGSVSTLTIQRTQQEDSAVYLCASSLAGAGAQRMTWFFGPGTRLTVL.